These 21 T cell receptor beta chains originate from one sample sequenced in a study of blood T cell repertoires in COVID-19. Data came from immunoSEQ multiplex PCR; TCRdb stores just in-frame clones and leaves some out. Among about 42,000 clones listed, 70% to 90% were seen once. Sequencing was done on a sample of peripheral blood. These TCRs come from a woman between 65 and 79 years old in a cohort sampled during active COVID-19.

This clone was counted between two and nine times. The chain carries TRBV10-3 and TRBJ1-6, with 9 bases that match TRBD1. Trimming at V came to 3 bases and at J to 8 bases, leaving 2 bases not matched to a gene. The CDR3 consists of 14 residues. From germline, CDR1 is ENHRY and CDR2 SYGVKD. CDR3 bases: TGTGCCATCAGTGATGGACAGGGGTATTCACCCCTCCACTTT. It is translated as CAISDGQGYSPLHF.

This clone was seen just once. This rearrangement joins TRBV5-4 to TRBJ1-3, with a possible D match to TRBD1 (5 bases). Germline-derived CDR1 and CDR2 are SGHNT and YYREEE (reference sequence). Trimming pared 0 bases from V and 2 bases from J, leaving 12 bases between. The CDR3 extends over 16 amino acids. In nucleotides, the CDR3 is TGTGCCAGCAGCTTGGGGGGGGGAAATCCTGGAAACACCATATATTTT. This translates into CASSLGGGNPGNTIYF.

The table lists this clone with a few counts. The J gene is TRBJ2-2, the V gene TRBV14; D unclear. V was clipped by 0 bases and J by 5 bases, with 10 bases between them. The germline gives CDR1 SGHDN, CDR2 FVKESK. The CDR3 runs 15 residues. The CDR3 DNA reads as TGTGCCAGCAGCCAAGATACGGTCGCAACCGGGGAGCTGTTTTTT. It is translated as CASSQDTVATGELFF. The full variable domain, completed using reference TRBV14 and TRBJ2-2, is EAGVTQFPSHSVIEKGQTVTLRCDPISGHDNLYWYRRVMGKEIKFLLHFVKESKQDESGMPNNRFLAERTGGTYSTLKVQPAELEDSGVYFCASSQDTVATGELFFGEGSRLTVL.

The chain carries TRBV20-1 and TRBJ2-1; D perhaps matches TRBD2 (6 bases). Between the trimmed V and J ends, which lost 3 bases and 2 bases, there was a span of 8 bases. From germline, CDR1 is DFQATT and CDR2 SNEGSKA (reference sequence). CDR3 length: 13 amino acids. The CDR3 nucleotides are TGCAGTGCTAGTGGCGGGACCTACAATGAGCAGTTCTTC. Translation gives CSASGGTYNEQFF.

The V call is TRBV5-1, the J call TRBJ1-2; D perhaps matches TRBD1 (5 bases). CDR3 length: 16 amino acids. Germline V gene lookup returns CDR1 SGHRS and CDR2 YFSETQ. The V and J ends lost 4 bases and 2 bases respectively, with 18 bases between them. CDR3 sequence (DNA): TGCGCCAGCAGCACCGGCTCGGGGGAGGGAAACTATGGCTACACCTTC. It translates to CASSTGSGEGNYGYTF.

The CDR3 coding sequence is TGTGCCACCCAGGGGACTAGGAGCAATCAGCCCCAGCATTTT. Translating gives CATQGTRSNQPQHF. The chain recombines TRBV10-3 with TRBJ1-5; a weak D match, TRBD1 (6 bases). The length of the CDR3 is 14 residues. Germline V CDR1 and CDR2: ENHRY, SYGVKD. V gave up 10 bases and J gave up 1 base, with 14 bases separating them.

The V and J genes are TRBV7-8 and TRBJ1-2, with D perhaps TRBD1 (6 bases). The CDR3 has 13 amino acids. V shed 5 bases and J shed 8 bases, with 15 bases lying between them. Germline V gene data show CDR1 as SGHVS and CDR2 as FQNEAQ. CDR3 sequence (DNA): TGTGCCAGCAGCCTCTACAGGGATGAGGGCTACACCTTC. It encodes CASSLYRDEGYTF.

The gene calls are TRBV20-1 and TRBJ2-7, with TRBD2 as a possible D gene (5 bases). V was trimmed by 5 bases and J by 7 bases, leaving 9 bases between them. The CDR3 is made up of 10 amino acids. Germline loops: CDR1 DFQATT, CDR2 SNEGSKA (reference sequence). The CDR3: CSAFREEQYF. The CDR3 DNA is TGCAGTGCTTTCCGGGAAGAGCAGTACTTC.

The chain combines TRBV7-9 with TRBJ1-3; D is possibly TRBD1 (6 bases). CDR1 is SEHNR and CDR2 is FQNEAQ in the germline V gene (reference sequence). Trimming took off 4 bases at V and 0 bases at J, with 10 bases between the two ends. This CDR3 contains 15 residues. The CDR3 here is CASSSGGPSGNTIYF. The CDR3, as DNA: TGTGCCAGCAGCTCGGGGGGGCCCTCTGGAAACACCATATATTTT.

This clone has just a few counts. The chain couples TRBV30 to TRBJ2-7; 7 bases are shared with TRBD2. The CDR3 extends over 17 amino acids. The V gene end was trimmed by 4 bases and the J gene end by 3 bases; junction bases not matched to a gene: 18. Germline CDR1 reads GTSNPN; CDR2 reads SVGIG (reference sequence). The CDR3 DNA reads as TGTGCCTGGAAAGAAGGCGGGAGCGGGTTGACTCTCTACGAGCAGTACTTC. Its protein is CAWKEGGSGLTLYEQYF.

The V gene is TRBV6-6, the J gene TRBJ1-1; weak D call: TRBD1 (5 bases). CDR3 length: 13 residues. Between the trimmed V and J ends, which lost 6 bases and 4 bases, there was a span of 12 bases. Germline-derived CDR1 and CDR2 are MNHNY and SVGAGI (reference sequence). Written as DNA, the CDR3 is TGTGCCAGCAGGCCCGGGGGGATCACTGAAGCTTTCTTT. This codes for CASRPGGITEAFF.

This chain links TRBV7-9 with TRBJ1-2; TRBD1 is a possible D gene (6 bases). The CDR3 runs 14 residues. V was trimmed by 10 bases and J by 5 bases, leaving 20 bases between them. Germline CDR1 reads SEHNR; CDR2 reads FQNEAQ (reference sequence). Written as DNA, the CDR3 is TGTGCCATCACCGTAGCGGGGGACAATTATGGCTACACCTTC. It is translated as CAITVAGDNYGYTF.

This chain uses TRBV19 with TRBJ2-7, with 7 positions matching TRBD1. Trimming cost V 3 bases and J 2 bases; bases outside gene matches: 16. CDR1 is LNHDA and CDR2 is SQIVND in the germline V gene (reference sequence). The CDR3 is 18 residues long. The CDR3 DNA follows: TGTGCCAGTAGTATCCGGCCCGAGACAGGGCCCAGAACCTACGAGCAGTACTTC. Its translation: CASSIRPETGPRTYEQYF.

The rearrangement joins TRBV7-2 to TRBJ2-7; 11 bases are a match to TRBD2. CDR1 and CDR2 (germline): SGHTA, FQGNSA. The CDR3 runs to 14 residues. The V segment lost 3 bases and the J segment 6 bases; nucleotides outside the gene matches: 4. CDR3 bases: TGTGCCAGCAGCTTTAGCGGGAGGGTGACCGAGCAGTACTTC. Translation: CASSFSGRVTEQYF. Complete variable domain (other parts from reference TRBV7-2 and TRBJ2-7): GAGVSQSPSNKVTEKGKDVELRCDPISGHTALYWYRQSLGQGLEFLIYFQGNSAPDKSGLPSDRFSAERTGGSVSTLTIQRTQQEDSAVYLCASSFSGRVTEQYFGPGTRLTVT.

The chain links TRBV6-5 to TRBJ2-1, with D maybe TRBD2 (5 bases). There are 14 residues in the CDR3. Trimming took off 9 bases at V and 4 bases at J, with 16 bases between the two ends. Germline loops: CDR1 MNHEY, CDR2 SVGAGI. CDR3 sequence reads: CARGWAGHYNEQFF. The CDR3 DNA reads TGTGCCAGGGGGTGGGCGGGTCATTACAATGAGCAGTTCTTC.

CDR3 nucleotide sequence: TGTGCCAGCAGTCCCCCGGGTGGCTCCTACAATGAGCAGTTCTTC. Translating gives CASSPPGGSYNEQFF. The chain uses TRBV6-1 and TRBJ2-1, with D unclear. Germline CDR1 MNHNS, CDR2 SASEGT. There are 15 residues in the CDR3. The ends were cut back, 5 bases at V and 0 bases at J, with 11 bases in the middle.

The chain carries TRBV10-2 and TRBJ2-1, with TRBD2 identical over 16 bases. CDR1 WSHSY and CDR2 SAAADI come from the germline V gene. The ends lost 6 bases at V and 10 bases at J; junction bases unmatched: 3. The CDR3 length is 14 residues. CDR3 bases: TGCGCCAGCAGGCCGGGACTAGCGGGAGGGGAGCAGTTCTTC. This gives the protein CASRPGLAGGEQFF.

This clone showed up just once. The chain is built from TRBV7-2 and TRBJ2-7; D gene ambiguous. In germline, CDR1 is SGHTA, CDR2 FQGNSA. The CDR3 consists of 14 residues. V was shortened by 5 bases and J by 0 bases, with 11 bases between the two germline ends. For the CDR3, the DNA is TGTGCCAGCAGCGGGCCCCCCGACTCCTACGAGCAGTACTTC. Its protein product is CASSGPPDSYEQYF.

The rearrangement joins TRBV6-5 to TRBJ1-2; TRBD1 agrees at 10 bases. Germline loops: CDR1 MNHEY, CDR2 SVGAGI. V was clipped by 6 bases and J by 4 bases; unmatched bases: 8. The CDR3 has 15 residues. This chain's CDR3 is CASSRPGQGIYGYTF. CDR3 DNA sequence: TGTGCCAGCAGCCGCCCGGGACAGGGGATCTATGGCTACACCTTC.

V is TRBV5-1 and J is TRBJ2-3; D uncertain. V was cut by 0 bases and J by 2 bases, with 7 bases left in between. CDR1 SGHRS and CDR2 YFSETQ come from the germline V gene. This CDR3 region has 14 residues. The CDR3: CASSLADTTDTQYF. The DNA of the CDR3 is TGCGCCAGCAGCTTGGCCGACACCACAGATACGCAGTATTTT.

The chain is built from TRBV27 and TRBJ2-7; 7 bases agree with TRBD2. CDR1 and CDR2 (germline): MNHEY, SMNVEV (reference sequence). The V segment lost 6 bases and the J segment 0 bases; nucleotides outside the gene matches: 11. CDR3 length equals 16 residues. For the CDR3, the DNA is TGTGCCAGCAGCCAAACGGGGACTACTATCTCCTACGAGCAGTACTTC. This encodes CASSQTGTTISYEQYF.